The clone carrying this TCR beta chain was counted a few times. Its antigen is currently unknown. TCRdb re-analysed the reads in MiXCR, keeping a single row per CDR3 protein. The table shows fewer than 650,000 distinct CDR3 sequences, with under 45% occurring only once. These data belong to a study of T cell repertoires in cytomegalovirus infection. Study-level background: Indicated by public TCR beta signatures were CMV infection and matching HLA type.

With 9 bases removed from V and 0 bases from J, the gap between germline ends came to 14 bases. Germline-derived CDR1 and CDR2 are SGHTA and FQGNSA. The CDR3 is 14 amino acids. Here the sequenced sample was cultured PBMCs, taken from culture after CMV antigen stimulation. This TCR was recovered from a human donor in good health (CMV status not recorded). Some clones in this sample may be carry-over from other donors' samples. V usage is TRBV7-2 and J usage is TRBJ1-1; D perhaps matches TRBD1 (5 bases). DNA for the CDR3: TGTGCCAGTAGTATATCAGGGATGAACACTGAAGCTTTCTTT. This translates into CASSISGMNTEAFF.